These 27 T cell receptor beta chains share one sample of origin, sequenced in a study of OX40 agonist ivuxolimab in advanced cancers. Using immunoSEQ multiplex PCR, the repertoire was profiled, and TCRdb retains in-frame clones only, with some absent. The data show approximately 25,000 clones, about three quarters seen once. The starting material was CD4+ or CD8+ T cells sorted from blood, obtained in a trial of the OX40 agonist ivuxolimab. Receptor source: an adult with an advanced solid tumor such as melanoma, head and neck, liver or kidney cancer.

The rearrangement links TRBV7-3 to TRBJ2-7; 9 bases map to TRBD1. CDR3 length equals 15 residues. Germline CDR1 and CDR2: SGHTA and FQGTGA. The CDR3 sequence: CASRTYRGQFYEQYF. In nucleotides, the CDR3 is TGTGCAAGTCGCACCTACAGGGGGCAGTTCTACGAGCAGTACTTC.

The V gene is TRBV5-1, the J gene TRBJ2-6; the match to TRBD1 covers 8 bases. Germline loops: CDR1 SGHRS, CDR2 YFSETQ. CDR3 size: 17 residues. J gave up 4 bases and V 4 bases, and 10 bases lay outside the gene matches. CDR3 protein: CASSVLGTGGGANVLTF. The CDR3 DNA is TGCGCCAGCAGCGTTTTAGGGACAGGCGGCGGGGCCAACGTCCTGACTTTC.

The rearrangement joins TRBV9 to TRBJ2-3, with no clear D. This CDR3 contains 14 residues. Germline V gives CDR1 SGDLS, CDR2 YYNGEE. Trimming cost V 0 bases and J 1 base, with 6 bases left between them. Written as DNA, the CDR3 is TGTGCCAGCAGCGTAGTGTGGGGCACAGATACGCAGTATTTT. Encoded protein: CASSVVWGTDTQYF.

The chain joins TRBV9 to TRBJ2-7; the match to TRBD2 covers 8 bases. The germline gives CDR1 SGDLS, CDR2 YYNGEE. CDR3 length: 15 amino acids. With 0 bases clipped from V and 6 bases from J, the junction kept 8 bases outside the gene matches. CDR3 DNA: TGTGCCAGCAGCGTAGTCGAGAGCGGGAGAGGCGAGCAGTACTTC. It is translated as CASSVVESGRGEQYF.

The rearrangement joins TRBV4-2 to TRBJ1-2; tentative D call: TRBD1 (5 bases). The V end was cut by 3 bases, the J end by 0 bases, with 8 bases between. Germline V gene sequence: CDR1 LGHNA, CDR2 YNFKEQ. This CDR3 comprises 14 residues. The CDR3 is CASSHRDANYGYTF. DNA of the CDR3: TGTGCCAGCAGCCACAGGGATGCTAACTATGGCTACACCTTC.

This chain uses TRBV7-9 with TRBJ1-1; D unclear. The V end lost 1 base, the J end lost 8 bases, and 8 bases lay between the germline ends. Germline lookup yields CDR1 SEHNR and CDR2 FQNEAQ (reference sequence). The CDR3 contains 12 residues. The CDR3 spells CASSLGRREAFF. The CDR3 nucleotides read TGTGCCAGCAGCTTAGGACGGAGAGAAGCTTTCTTT.

CDR3 sequence reads: CASSAGGLGGNTIYF. The DNA of the CDR3 is TGTGCCAGCAGTGCTGGGGGGCTAGGTGGAAACACCATATATTTT. The chain combines TRBV6-1 with TRBJ1-3; weak D call: TRBD1 (6 bases). There are 15 residues in the CDR3. V was trimmed by 4 bases and J by 3 bases, leaving 13 bases between them. CDR1 is MNHNS and CDR2 is SASEGT in the germline V gene.

The rearrangement joins TRBV4-2 to TRBJ2-1; a possible D gene is TRBD2 (5 bases). CDR1 and CDR2 (germline): LGHNA, YNFKEQ. The V gene lost 5 bases and the J gene lost 6 bases, with 8 bases spanning the gap. CDR3 size: 12 residues. The CDR3: CASSLGSNEQFF. The CDR3 region has the DNA TGTGCCAGCAGCTTAGGGAGCAATGAGCAGTTCTTC.

The genes are TRBV21-1 and TRBJ2-5; the table's TRBD1 call for D was not verified on the DNA. TRBV21-1 is termed a pseudogene. The CDR3 contains 14 residues. The CDR3 nucleotides are TGTGCCAGCAGCAAAGTAGGGCAGGGGGAGACCCAGTACTTC. Amino acids: CASSKVGQGETQYF.

A few counts support this clone. J is TRBJ2-1 and V is TRBV7-2; 16 bases agree with TRBD2. J lost 8 bases, V lost 5 bases, and 12 bases had no gene match. The CDR3 extends over 18 amino acids. Germline lookup yields CDR1 SGHTA and CDR2 FQGNSA. CDR3: CASSLQTGLAGGPYEQFF. CDR3 in DNA: TGTGCCAGCAGCCTTCAGACGGGACTAGCGGGAGGGCCGTATGAGCAGTTCTTC.

This clone appeared many times. J is TRBJ2-2 and V is TRBV19; D uncertain. Germline CDR1 is LNHDA and CDR2 is SQIVND (reference sequence). The CDR3 is 12 residues long. V lost 2 bases and J lost 9, with 7 bases in between. The CDR3 sequence is CASSIYLRELFF. The CDR3 nucleotides are TGTGCCAGTAGTATATATTTGCGGGAGCTGTTTTTT.

The rearrangement uses TRBV28 and TRBJ1-4; no definite D call. The CDR3 covers 16 residues. Germline CDR1 is MDHEN and CDR2 is SYDVKM. The V end was cut by 6 bases, the J end by 0 bases, with 14 bases between. The CDR3 nucleotides are TGTGCCAGCAGCTTCTCATCGTATCCAACTAATGAAAAACTGTTTTTT. It codes for CASSFSSYPTNEKLFF.

This rearrangement joins TRBV10-3 to TRBJ2-3, with D perhaps being TRBD1 or TRBD2 (5 bases each). Germline values: CDR1 ENHRY, CDR2 SYGVKD. The CDR3 is 13 residues long. Between the trimmed V and J ends, which lost 8 bases and 1 base, there was a span of 10 bases. The CDR3 region is CAIRDGGTDTQYF. CDR3 nucleotide sequence: TGTGCCATCCGGGACGGAGGCACAGATACGCAGTATTTT.

In this sample, this clone turned up once. The CDR3 spells CASTLGLTEAFF. The CDR3 region has the DNA TGTGCCAGCACCCTAGGGTTGACTGAAGCTTTCTTT. J is TRBJ1-1 and V is TRBV2; no clear D. Per the germline V gene, CDR1 is SNHLY and CDR2 is FYNNEI. This CDR3 has 12 residues. The germline V and J ends were trimmed by 7 bases and 5 bases, with 11 bases remaining between them.

This chain connects TRBV30 to TRBJ1-2, with a tentative D call TRBD1 (5 bases). The CDR3 runs to 12 residues. Germline V gene sequence: CDR1 GTSNPN, CDR2 SVGIG (reference sequence). V lost 3 bases and J lost 8, with 13 bases in between. As DNA, the CDR3 is TGTGCCTGGAGCCGACAGTCCTGGGGCTACACCTTC. Its protein product is CAWSRQSWGYTF.

The rearrangement uses TRBV19 and TRBJ2-5; D is possibly TRBD1 (6 bases). CDR1 and CDR2 (germline): LNHDA, SQIVND (reference sequence). Trimming took off 3 bases at V and 0 bases at J, with 11 bases between the two ends. This CDR3 has 15 residues. CDR3 sequence: CASSMIQGYQETQYF. CDR3 nucleotides: TGTGCCAGTAGTATGATACAGGGTTACCAAGAGACCCAGTACTTC.

The V call is TRBV29-1, the J call TRBJ1-1; 8 nucleotides line up with TRBD1. The CDR3 contains 14 residues. Germline CDR1 is SQVTM and CDR2 is ANQGSEA. Losses at the gene ends were 3 bases for V and 3 bases for J; bases not matched to a gene: 6. This CDR3 is CSVDDRGLDTEAFF. In nucleotides, the CDR3 is TGCAGCGTTGATGACAGGGGCTTGGACACTGAAGCTTTCTTT. Looking up the rest from reference TRBV29-1 and TRBJ1-1 gives the full variable domain: SAVISQKPSRDICQRGTSLTIQCQVDSQVTMMFWYRQQPGQSLTLIATANQGSEATYESGFVIDKFPISRPNLTFSTLTVSNMSPEDSSIYLCSVDDRGLDTEAFFGQGTRLTVV.

The chain has TRBV5-5 and TRBJ2-2, with 9 bases aligning to TRBD1. CDR1 and CDR2 from the germline V gene are SGHKS and YYEKEE (reference sequence). Trimming cost V 4 bases and J 6 bases; bases outside gene matches: 10. The CDR3 covers 16 residues. The CDR3 loop is CASSGPGTGRSGELFF. CDR3 coding DNA: TGTGCCAGCAGCGGACCCGGGACAGGGAGATCCGGGGAGCTGTTTTTT.

The gene calls are TRBV27 and TRBJ2-2, with D possibly matching TRBD1 (5 bases). CDR1 is MNHEY and CDR2 is SMNVEV in the germline V gene (reference sequence). V lost 5 bases to trimming and J lost 9 bases, with 10 bases between them. The CDR3 length is 12 residues. The CDR3 loop reads CASSAGFRELFF. The CDR3 region has the DNA TGTGCCAGCAGTGCAGGGTTTCGGGAGCTGTTTTTT.

CDR3: CANLGAAYTEAFF. The CDR3 DNA reads TGTGCCAACCTCGGGGCGGCCTACACTGAAGCTTTCTTT. The chain couples TRBV27 to TRBJ1-1, with D possibly being TRBD1 (5 bases). The CDR3 runs to 13 residues. Trimming removed 10 bases from V and 3 bases from J, with 15 bases in between. Germline CDR1 reads MNHEY; CDR2 reads SMNVEV (reference sequence).

The chain has TRBV29-1 and TRBJ1-5, with TRBD1 matching 7 bases. V trimming: 6 bases; J trimming: 3 bases; junction bases outside the gene matches: 14. Germline-derived CDR1 and CDR2 are SQVTM and ANQGSEA. The CDR3 covers 16 residues. The CDR3 loop is CSVRTQGQGVNQPQHF. CDR3 in DNA: TGCAGCGTCCGCACACAGGGGCAGGGCGTCAATCAGCCCCAGCATTTT. Full variable domain (rest looked up from reference TRBV29-1 and TRBJ1-5): SAVISQKPSRDICQRGTSLTIQCQVDSQVTMMFWYRQQPGQSLTLIATANQGSEATYESGFVIDKFPISRPNLTFSTLTVSNMSPEDSSIYLCSVRTQGQGVNQPQHFGDGTRLSIL.

The chain carries TRBV30 and TRBJ2-1; D gene unclear. The V and J ends lost 1 base and 10 bases respectively, with 17 bases between them. The CDR3 is 14 residues long. CDR1 is GTSNPN and CDR2 is SVGIG in the germline V gene (reference sequence). In DNA form, the CDR3 reads TGTGCCTGGAGTGCCTCCCTAGGCCGGATCGAGCAGTTCTTC. Its protein is CAWSASLGRIEQFF.

This clone was counted a few times. The V gene is TRBV6-5, the J gene TRBJ1-5, with D perhaps matching TRBD1 (6 bases). The CDR3 has 13 residues. The germline CDR1 and CDR2 sequences are MNHEY and SVGAGI. V gave up 4 bases and J gave up 7 bases, with 11 bases separating them. CDR3 bases: TGTGCCAGCAGTTCCCCGGGGGGCCAGCCCCAGCATTTT. Translated: CASSSPGGQPQHF.

The chain employs TRBV19 and TRBJ2-3; 11 bases are a match to TRBD2. With 7 bases clipped from V and 3 bases from J, the junction kept 9 bases outside the gene matches. The germline CDR1 and CDR2 sequences are LNHDA and SQIVND (reference sequence). There are 16 residues in the CDR3. CDR3 amino acids: CASTPQGLAVTDTQYF. The CDR3 nucleotides read TGTGCCAGTACCCCACAGGGACTAGCGGTAACAGATACGCAGTATTTT.

This clone was observed a handful of times. The rearrangement joins TRBV29-1 to TRBJ2-7; D uncertain. This CDR3 spans 14 amino acids. The germline gives CDR1 SQVTM, CDR2 ANQGSEA. V gave up 1 base and J gave up 0 bases, with 10 bases separating them. The CDR3 here is CSVEGFETSYEQYF. The CDR3 region has the DNA TGCAGCGTTGAAGGTTTTGAGACCTCCTACGAGCAGTACTTC.

The chain joins TRBV30 to TRBJ2-1; 10 nucleotides agree with TRBD2. The CDR3 has 15 amino acids. J lost 11 bases, V lost 0 bases, and 10 bases had no gene match. Germline lookup yields CDR1 GTSNPN and CDR2 SVGIG (reference sequence). The DNA for the CDR3 is TGTGCCTGGAGTGTGGGGCTAGCGGGGGTGGAGAAGCAGTTCTTC. Its protein is CAWSVGLAGVEKQFF.

The rearrangement joins TRBV5-4 to TRBJ1-6, with D unresolved. The V end was cut by 4 bases, the J end by 4 bases, with 6 bases between. Germline V gene lookup returns CDR1 SGHNT and CDR2 YYREEE (reference sequence). This CDR3 spans 13 amino acids. This chain's CDR3 is CASSRDYNSPLHF. The CDR3 DNA is TGTGCCAGCAGCAGGGATTATAATTCACCCCTCCACTTT.